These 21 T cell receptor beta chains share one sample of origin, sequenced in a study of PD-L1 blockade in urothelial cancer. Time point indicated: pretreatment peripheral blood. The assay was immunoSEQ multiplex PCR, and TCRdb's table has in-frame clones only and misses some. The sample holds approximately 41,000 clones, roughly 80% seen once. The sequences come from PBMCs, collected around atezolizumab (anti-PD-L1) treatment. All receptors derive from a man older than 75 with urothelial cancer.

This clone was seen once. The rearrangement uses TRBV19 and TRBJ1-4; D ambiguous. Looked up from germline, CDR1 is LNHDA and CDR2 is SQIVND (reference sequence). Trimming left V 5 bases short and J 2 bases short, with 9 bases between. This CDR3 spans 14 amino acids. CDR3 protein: CASSFGRTNEKLFF. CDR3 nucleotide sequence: TGTGCCAGTAGTTTCGGGAGGACTAATGAAAAACTGTTTTTT.

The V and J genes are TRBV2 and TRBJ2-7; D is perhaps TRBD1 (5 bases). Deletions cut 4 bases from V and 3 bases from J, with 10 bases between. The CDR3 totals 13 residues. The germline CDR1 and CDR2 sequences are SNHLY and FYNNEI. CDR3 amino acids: CASSVTQGYEQYF. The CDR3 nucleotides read TGTGCCAGCAGTGTAACTCAGGGCTACGAGCAGTACTTC.

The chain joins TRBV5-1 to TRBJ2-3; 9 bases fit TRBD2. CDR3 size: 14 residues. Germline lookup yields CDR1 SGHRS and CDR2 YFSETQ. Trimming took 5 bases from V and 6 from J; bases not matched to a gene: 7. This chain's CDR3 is CASRLSGSADTQYF. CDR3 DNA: TGCGCCAGCAGACTTAGCGGGAGTGCGGATACGCAGTATTTT.

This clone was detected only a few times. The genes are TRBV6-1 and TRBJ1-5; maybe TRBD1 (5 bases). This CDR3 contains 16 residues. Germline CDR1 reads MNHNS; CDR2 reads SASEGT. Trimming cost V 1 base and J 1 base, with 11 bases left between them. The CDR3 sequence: CASSEGVGGSNQPQHF. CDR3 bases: TGTGCCAGCAGTGAAGGAGTGGGGGGAAGCAATCAGCCCCAGCATTTT.

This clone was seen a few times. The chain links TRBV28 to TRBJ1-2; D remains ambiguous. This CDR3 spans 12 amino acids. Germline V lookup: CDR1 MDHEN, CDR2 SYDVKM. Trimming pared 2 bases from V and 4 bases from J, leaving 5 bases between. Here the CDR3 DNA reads TGTGCCAGCAGTTTACTGAGCTATGGCTACACCTTC. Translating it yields CASSLLSYGYTF.

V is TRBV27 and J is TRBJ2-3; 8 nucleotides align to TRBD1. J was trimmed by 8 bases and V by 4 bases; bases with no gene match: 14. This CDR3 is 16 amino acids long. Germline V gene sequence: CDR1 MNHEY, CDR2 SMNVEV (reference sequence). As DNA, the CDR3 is TGTGCCAGCAGTTCCGGACAGGGTCAGCCGTTAAGTACGCAGTATTTT. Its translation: CASSSGQGQPLSTQYF.

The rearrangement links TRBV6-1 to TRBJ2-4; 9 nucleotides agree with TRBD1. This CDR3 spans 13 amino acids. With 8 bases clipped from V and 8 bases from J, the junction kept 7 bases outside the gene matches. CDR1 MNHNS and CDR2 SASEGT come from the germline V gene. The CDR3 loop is CASGRQGGYIQYF. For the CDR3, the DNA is TGTGCCAGCGGCCGACAGGGGGGTTACATTCAGTACTTC.

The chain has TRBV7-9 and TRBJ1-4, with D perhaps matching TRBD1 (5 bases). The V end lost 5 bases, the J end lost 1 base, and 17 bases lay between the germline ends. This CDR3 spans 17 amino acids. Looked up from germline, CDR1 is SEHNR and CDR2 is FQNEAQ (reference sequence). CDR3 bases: TGTGCCAGCAGCCAACTTTCGGGGGTAGGAACTAATGAAAAACTGTTTTTT. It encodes CASSQLSGVGTNEKLFF.

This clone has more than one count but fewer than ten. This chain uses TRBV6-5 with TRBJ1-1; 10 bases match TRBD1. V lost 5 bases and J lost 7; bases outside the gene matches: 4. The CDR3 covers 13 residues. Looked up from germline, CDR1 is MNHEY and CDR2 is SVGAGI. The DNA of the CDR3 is TGTGCCAGCAGTCGACAGGGGGCGCGTGAAGCTTTCTTT. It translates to CASSRQGAREAFF.

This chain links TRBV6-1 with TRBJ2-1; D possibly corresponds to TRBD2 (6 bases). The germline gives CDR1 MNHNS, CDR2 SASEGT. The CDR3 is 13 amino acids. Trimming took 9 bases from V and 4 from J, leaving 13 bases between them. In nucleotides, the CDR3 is TGTGCCAGTTGGATGGGACTTTACAATGAGCAGTTCTTC. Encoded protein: CASWMGLYNEQFF.

The CDR3 coding sequence is TGCGCCAGCAGCACGGGACTAGCAGCGACCCAGTACTTC. It specifies CASSTGLAATQYF. The V and J genes are TRBV5-1 and TRBJ2-5; 9 bases match TRBD2. Germline lookup yields CDR1 SGHRS and CDR2 YFSETQ. This CDR3 contains 13 residues. The V segment lost 4 bases and the J segment 7 bases; nucleotides outside the gene matches: 5.

In nucleotides, the CDR3 is TGCAGCTTTCGGACAGGTCAAATAACTGAAGCTTTCTTT. Encoded protein: CSFRTGQITEAFF. The V and J genes are TRBV29-1 and TRBJ1-1, with 7 bases matching TRBD1. With V trimmed by 8 bases and J by 5 bases, 11 bases remained unmatched. CDR1 is SQVTM and CDR2 is ANQGSEA in the germline V gene. This CDR3 comprises 13 residues.

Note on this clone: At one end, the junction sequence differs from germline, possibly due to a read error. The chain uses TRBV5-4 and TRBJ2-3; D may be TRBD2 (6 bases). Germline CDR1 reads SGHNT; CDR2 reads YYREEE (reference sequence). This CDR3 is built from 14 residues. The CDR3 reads CASTLAQRADTQYF. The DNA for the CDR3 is TGTGCCAGCACCTTGGCGCAGCGGGCAGATACGCAGTATTTT.

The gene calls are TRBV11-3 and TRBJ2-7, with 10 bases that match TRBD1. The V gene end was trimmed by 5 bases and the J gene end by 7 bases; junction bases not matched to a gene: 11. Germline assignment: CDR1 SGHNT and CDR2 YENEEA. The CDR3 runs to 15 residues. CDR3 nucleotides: TGTGCCAGCAGCCCTGGGGACAGGGGACTGGGGGAGCAGTACTTC. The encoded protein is CASSPGDRGLGEQYF.

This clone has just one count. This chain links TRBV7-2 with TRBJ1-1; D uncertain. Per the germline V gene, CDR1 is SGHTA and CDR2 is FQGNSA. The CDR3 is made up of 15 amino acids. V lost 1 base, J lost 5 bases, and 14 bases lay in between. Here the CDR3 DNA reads TGTGCCAGCAGCTTAGTCTCCCTTCCTGCGACTGAAGCTTTCTTT. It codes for CASSLVSLPATEAFF.

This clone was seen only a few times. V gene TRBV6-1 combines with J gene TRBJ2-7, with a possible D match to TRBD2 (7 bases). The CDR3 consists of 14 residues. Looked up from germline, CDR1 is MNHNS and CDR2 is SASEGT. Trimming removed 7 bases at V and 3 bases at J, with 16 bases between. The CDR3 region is CASIIPGGVYEQYF. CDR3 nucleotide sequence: TGTGCCAGCATCATACCGGGGGGCGTCTACGAGCAGTACTTC.

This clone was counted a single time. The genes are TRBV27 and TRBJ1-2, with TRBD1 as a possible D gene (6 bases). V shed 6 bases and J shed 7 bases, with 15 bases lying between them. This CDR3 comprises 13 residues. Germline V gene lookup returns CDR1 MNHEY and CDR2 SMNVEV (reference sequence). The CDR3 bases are TGTGCCAGCAGGCAAAGGGGACATGGTGGCTACACCTTC. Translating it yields CASRQRGHGGYTF.

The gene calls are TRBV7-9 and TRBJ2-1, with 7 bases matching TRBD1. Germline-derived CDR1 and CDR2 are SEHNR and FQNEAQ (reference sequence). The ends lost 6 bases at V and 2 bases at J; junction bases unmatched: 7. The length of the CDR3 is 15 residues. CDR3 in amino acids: CASSPDRDPYNEQFF. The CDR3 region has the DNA TGTGCCAGCAGTCCAGACAGGGACCCCTACAATGAGCAGTTCTTC. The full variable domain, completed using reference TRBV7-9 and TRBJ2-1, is DTGVSQNPRHKITKRGQNVTFRCDPISEHNRLYWYRQTLGQGPEFLTYFQNEAQLEKSRLLSDRFSAERPKGSFSTLEIQRTEQGDSAMYLCASSPDRDPYNEQFFGPGTRLTVL.

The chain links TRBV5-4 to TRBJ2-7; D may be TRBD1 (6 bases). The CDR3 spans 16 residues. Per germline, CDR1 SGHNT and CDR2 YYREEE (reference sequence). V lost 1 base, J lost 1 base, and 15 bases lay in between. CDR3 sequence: CASSLKGRGLSYEQYF. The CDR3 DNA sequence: TGTGCCAGCAGCTTGAAGGGCAGGGGCCTATCCTACGAGCAGTACTTC.

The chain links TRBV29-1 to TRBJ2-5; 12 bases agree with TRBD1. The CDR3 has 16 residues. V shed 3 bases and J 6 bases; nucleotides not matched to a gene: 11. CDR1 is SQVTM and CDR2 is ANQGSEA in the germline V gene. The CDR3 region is CSVDGEGQGASKTQYF. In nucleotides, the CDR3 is TGCAGCGTTGATGGGGAGGGACAGGGGGCCTCAAAGACCCAGTACTTC.

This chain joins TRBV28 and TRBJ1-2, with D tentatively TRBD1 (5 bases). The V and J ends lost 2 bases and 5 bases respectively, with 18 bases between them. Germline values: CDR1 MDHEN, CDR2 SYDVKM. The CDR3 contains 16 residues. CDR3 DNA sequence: TGTGCCAGCAGTTTAGGGCGGGAAAGGGGAGAATATGGCTACACCTTC. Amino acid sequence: CASSLGRERGEYGYTF.